The rows below give T cell receptor beta chains drawn from one sample of a study of response to subunit inactivated influenza vaccine. Each CDR3 protein is one row after TCRdb ran MiXCR on the RT-PCR reads. The sample lists about 520,000 distinct CDR3 sequences; 25% were seen once. The sample in question was CD4+ T cells sorted from PBMCs, obtained more than 4 days after vaccination. The receptors were gathered from a man over 45 who received an inactivated influenza vaccine. Each CDR3 is given with its conserved first and last residue. A D gene is named only where the DNA matches it firmly. Rows may omit the clone size; those that give it use once, few, many or a size class.

TRBV5-1	few	.	TRBJ1-2	TGCGCCAGCAGTCGGACCGCCGAACCTCTTGGCTACACCTTC	CASSRTAEPLGYTF
TRBV5-1	.	.	TRBJ2-3	TGCGCCAGCAGCTTGGGCCTAGCGTCCTTCGCAGATACGCAGTATTTT	CASSLGLASFADTQYF
TRBV19	.	.	TRBJ1-5	TGTGCCAGTAACAGGGAAGGAGGTCAGCCCCAGCATTTT	CASNREGGQPQHF
TRBV19	.	.	TRBJ1-2	TGTGCCAGTAGGGGAGGGCCTGGGATTGACGGCTATGGCTACACCTTC	CASRGGPGIDGYGYTF
TRBV5-1	few	TRBD1	TRBJ2-7	TGCGCCAGCACGACAGGGACCGAGCAGTACTTC	CASTTGTEQYF
TRBV20-1	.	.	TRBJ2-5	TGCAGTGCTAGAAGCGTTAGGCGGGCAAACCAAGAGACCCAGTACTTC	CSARSVRRANQETQYF
TRBV3-1	.	TRBD1	TRBJ2-1	TGTGCCAGCAGCCAAACAGGGGGGTACAATGAGCAGTTCTTC	CASSQTGGYNEQFF
TRBV20-1	.	TRBD1	TRBJ2-7	TGCAGTGCTAGAGATTGGGCAGGGGGCCAAAAACTCTCCTACGAGCAGTACTTC	CSARDWAGGQKLSYEQYF
TRBV5-1	few	TRBD1	TRBJ2-5	TGCGCCAGCAGCGTGGGGGTCCGGACAGGGGGACAAGAGACCCAGTACTTC	CASSVGVRTGGQETQYF
TRBV10-2	.	.	TRBJ2-4	TGCGCCAGCAGTGAACGAAACATTCAGTACTTC	CASSERNIQYF
TRBV7-2	few	.	TRBJ2-7	TGTGCCAGCAGCTTAGCCTTAATCGGTAAATTCACCTACGAGCAGTACTTC	CASSLALIGKFTYEQYF
TRBV5-1	.	.	TRBJ2-7	TGCGCCAGCAGCTTGGGGCAGGGGGGCTACAGAAAAGCGGGAGCATCCTACGAGCAGTACTTC	CASSLGQGGYRKAGASYEQYF
TRBV15	many	.	TRBJ2-1	TGTGCCACCAGCAGAGATAAGGGATCCTACAATGAGCAGTTCTTC	CATSRDKGSYNEQFF
TRBV12-3/TRBV12-4	few	TRBD1	TRBJ1-1	TGTGCCAGCAGTCCACGCCGGGACAGGAACACTGAAGCTTTCTTT	CASSPRRDRNTEAFF
TRBV7-9	few	TRBD2	TRBJ2-1	TGTGCCAGCAGCCCTGGGGCTAGCGGCTCTTACAATGAGCAGTTCTTC	CASSPGASGSYNEQFF
TRBV18	.	.	TRBJ2-1	TGTGCCAGCTCACCCGAGACTCCGACCGAGCAGTTCTTC	CASSPETPTEQFF
TRBV20-1	.	.	TRBJ2-5	TGCAGTGGTTTGTTCCGAGAGACCCAGTACTTC	CSGLFRETQYF
TRBV7-2	.	TRBD2	TRBJ2-7	TGTGCCAGCAGCCCGACAGCGGGGGGCTCCTACGAGCAGTACTTC	CASSPTAGGSYEQYF
TRBV14	few	.	TRBJ1-6	TGTGCCAGCAGCCAAGAGACAGCTAATTCACCCCTCCACTTT	CASSQETANSPLHF
TRBV5-1	.	TRBD2	TRBJ2-3	TGCGCCAGCAGCTTGCCCCTAGCGGGCTCTTCTTACACAGATACGCAGTATTTT	CASSLPLAGSSYTDTQYF
TRBV5-5	.	.	TRBJ1-2	TGTGCCAGCAGCTTGGATAACAGGGATAGCTATGGCTACACCTTC	CASSLDNRDSYGYTF
TRBV20-1	.	.	TRBJ1-1	TGCAGTGCTAGAGATGGGAGGGTTGGAGGAGGGGAAGCTTTCTTT	CSARDGRVGGGEAFF
TRBV9	few	TRBD2	TRBJ2-3	TGTGCCAGCAGCGTAGTAGCGGGGGGCGGGGATACGCAGTATTTT	CASSVVAGGGDTQYF
TRBV28	few	.	TRBJ2-2	TGTGCCAGCGCCACCGGGGAGCTGTTTTTT	CASATGELFF
TRBV7-9	once	.	TRBJ2-3	TGTGCCAGCAGCTTAGCGTTAATAGCCGGAGATACGCAGTATTTT	CASSLALIAGDTQYF
TRBV20-1	many	TRBD2	TRBJ2-7	TGCAGTGCTCGCGACCTAGCGGGAGCCTACGAGCAGTACTTC	CSARDLAGAYEQYF
TRBV20-1	.	.	TRBJ2-2	TGCAGTGCTAGCGGGGTCGCGAACACCGGGGAGCTGTTTTTT	CSASGVANTGELFF
TRBV28	.	.	TRBJ1-5	TGTGCCAGCAGTGACGCAGGGCGGCGCAATCAGCCCCAGCATTTT	CASSDAGRRNQPQHF
TRBV28	.	.	TRBJ2-6	TGTGCCAGCAGCACCAGGACGACACCTGGGGCCAACGTCCTGACTTTC	CASSTRTTPGANVLTF
TRBV20-1	.	.	TRBJ2-7	TGCAGTGCTCGACCTCAAGCCCACGAGCAGTACTTC	CSARPQAHEQYF
TRBV7-9	.	.	TRBJ1-2	TGTGCCAGCAGCTCTTTCGGGGATAACTATGGCTACACCTTC	CASSSFGDNYGYTF
TRBV11-2	few	.	TRBJ2-5	TGTGCCAGCAGCTTTACTAGCTGGGAGACCCAGTACTTC	CASSFTSWETQYF
TRBV7-2	many	.	TRBJ2-3	TGTGCCAGCAGCTTAGTATACCAGGGTGGCCCAGATACGCAGTATTTT	CASSLVYQGGPDTQYF
TRBV4-2	.	.	TRBJ1-2	TGTGCCAGCAGCCAAGATAAAGGGGTCACGAACTATGGCTACACCTTC	CASSQDKGVTNYGYTF
TRBV7-9	few	.	TRBJ2-3	TGTGCCAGCAGCTGGCGTGGGGGGCTTGAGACAGATACGCAGTATTTT	CASSWRGGLETDTQYF
TRBV20-1	few	.	TRBJ1-5	TGCAGTGCTAGATCCGGCAGGGCACCATCCCGCAATCAGCCCCAGCATTTT	CSARSGRAPSRNQPQHF
TRBV4-3	.	.	TRBJ1-4	TGCGCCAGCAGCCAAGAGGGCAGGGGTCGTGAAAAACTGTTTTTT	CASSQEGRGREKLFF
TRBV5-1	few	.	TRBJ1-2	TGCGCCAGCAGGGGTGGGTCCGCTAACTATGGCTACACCTTC	CASRGGSANYGYTF
TRBV19	few	.	TRBJ2-7	TGTGCCAGTAGCGACGTAGCCGACAGGACCTACGAGCAGTACTTC	CASSDVADRTYEQYF
TRBV28	.	TRBD1	TRBJ1-2	TGTGCCAGCAGTTCACGCGGACAGGGGAGCCCATATGGCTACACCTTC	CASSSRGQGSPYGYTF